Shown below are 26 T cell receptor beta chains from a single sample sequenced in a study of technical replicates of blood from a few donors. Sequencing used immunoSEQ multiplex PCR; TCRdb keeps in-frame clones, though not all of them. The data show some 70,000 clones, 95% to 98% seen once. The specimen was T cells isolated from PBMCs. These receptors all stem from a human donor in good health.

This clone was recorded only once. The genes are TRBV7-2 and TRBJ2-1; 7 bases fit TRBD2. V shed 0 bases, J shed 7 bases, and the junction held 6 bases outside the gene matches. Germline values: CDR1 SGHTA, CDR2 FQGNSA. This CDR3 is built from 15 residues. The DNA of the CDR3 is TGTGCCAGCAGCTTAGCGGGAGGGCCAGTTAATGAGCAGTTCTTC. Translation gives CASSLAGGPVNEQFF. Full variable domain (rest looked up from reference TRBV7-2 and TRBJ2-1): GAGVSQSPSNKVTEKGKDVELRCDPISGHTALYWYRQSLGQGLEFLIYFQGNSAPDKSGLPSDRFSAERTGGSVSTLTIQRTQQEDSAVYLCASSLAGGPVNEQFFGPGTRLTVL.

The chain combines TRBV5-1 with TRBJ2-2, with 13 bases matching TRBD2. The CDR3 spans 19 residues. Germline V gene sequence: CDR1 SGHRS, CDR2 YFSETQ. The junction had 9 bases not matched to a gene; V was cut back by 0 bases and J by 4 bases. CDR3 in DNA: TGCGCCAGCAGCTTGGCGGGACAACTAGCGGGAGGGCTCACCGGGGAGCTGTTTTTT. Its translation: CASSLAGQLAGGLTGELFF.

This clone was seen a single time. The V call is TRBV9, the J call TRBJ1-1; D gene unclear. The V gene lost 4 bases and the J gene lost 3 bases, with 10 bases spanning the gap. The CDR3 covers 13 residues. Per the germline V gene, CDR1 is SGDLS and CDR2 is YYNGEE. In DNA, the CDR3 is TGTGCCAGCAGCCCCGAAGCCTACACTGAAGCTTTCTTT. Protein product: CASSPEAYTEAFF.

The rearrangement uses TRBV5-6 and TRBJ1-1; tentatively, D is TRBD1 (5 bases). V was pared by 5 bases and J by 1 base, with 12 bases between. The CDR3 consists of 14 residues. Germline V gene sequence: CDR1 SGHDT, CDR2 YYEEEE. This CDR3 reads CASSSQQENTEAFF. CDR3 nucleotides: TGTGCCAGCAGTTCGCAACAGGAGAACACTGAAGCTTTCTTT.

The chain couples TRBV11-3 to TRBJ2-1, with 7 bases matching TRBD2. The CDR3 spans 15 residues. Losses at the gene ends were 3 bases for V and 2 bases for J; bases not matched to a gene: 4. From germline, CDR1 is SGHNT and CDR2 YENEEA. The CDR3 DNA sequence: TGTGCCAGCAGCTTTAGGGAGGGCGCCTACAATGAGCAGTTCTTC. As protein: CASSFREGAYNEQFF.

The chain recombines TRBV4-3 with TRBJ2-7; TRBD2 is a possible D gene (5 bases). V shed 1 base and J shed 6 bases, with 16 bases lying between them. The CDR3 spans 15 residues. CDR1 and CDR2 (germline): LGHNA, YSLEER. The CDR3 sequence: CASSQGRPFGVEQYF. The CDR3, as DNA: TGCGCCAGCAGCCAAGGGAGACCGTTCGGGGTCGAGCAGTACTTC.

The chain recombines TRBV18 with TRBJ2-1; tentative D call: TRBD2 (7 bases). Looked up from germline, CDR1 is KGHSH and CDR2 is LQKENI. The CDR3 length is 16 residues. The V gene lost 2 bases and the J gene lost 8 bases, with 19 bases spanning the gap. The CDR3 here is CASSPVGGASTHEQFF. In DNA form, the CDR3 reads TGTGCCAGCTCACCAGTTGGGGGGGCTTCCACACATGAGCAGTTCTTC. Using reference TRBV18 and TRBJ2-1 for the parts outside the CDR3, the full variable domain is NAGVMQNPRHLVRRRGQEARLRCSPMKGHSHVYWYRQLPEEGLKFMVYLQKENIIDESGMPKERFSAEFPKEGPSILRIQQVVRGDSAAYFCASSPVGGASTHEQFFGPGTRLTVL.

The DNA of the CDR3 is TGTGCCAGCAGCTTAATAGCAGGGGGAAATGAGCAGTTCTTC. Encoded protein: CASSLIAGGNEQFF. This chain connects TRBV7-3 to TRBJ2-1, with 7 bases identical to TRBD1. CDR3 length: 14 residues. Germline V gene data show CDR1 as SGHTA and CDR2 as FQGTGA. The junction had 4 bases not matched to a gene; V was cut back by 1 base and J by 7 bases. The entire variable domain, with the rest obtained from reference TRBV7-3 and TRBJ2-1, is as follows: GAGVSQTPSNKVTEKGKYVELRCDPISGHTALYWYRQSLGQGPEFLIYFQGTGAADDSGLPNDRFFAVRPEGSVSTLKIQRTERGDSAVYLCASSLIAGGNEQFFGPGTRLTVL.

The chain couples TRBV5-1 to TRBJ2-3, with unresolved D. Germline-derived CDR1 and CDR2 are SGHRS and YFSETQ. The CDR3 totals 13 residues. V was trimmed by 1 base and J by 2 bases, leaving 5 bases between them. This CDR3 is CASSLRYTDTQYF. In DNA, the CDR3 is TGCGCCAGCAGCTTGCGGTACACAGATACGCAGTATTTT.

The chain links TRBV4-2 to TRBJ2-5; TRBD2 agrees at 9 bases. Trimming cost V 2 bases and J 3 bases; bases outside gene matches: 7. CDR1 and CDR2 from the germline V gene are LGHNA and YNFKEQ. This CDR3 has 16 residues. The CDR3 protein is CASSQQWASGEETQYF. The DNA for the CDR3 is TGTGCCAGCAGCCAACAGTGGGCTAGCGGGGAAGAGACCCAGTACTTC.

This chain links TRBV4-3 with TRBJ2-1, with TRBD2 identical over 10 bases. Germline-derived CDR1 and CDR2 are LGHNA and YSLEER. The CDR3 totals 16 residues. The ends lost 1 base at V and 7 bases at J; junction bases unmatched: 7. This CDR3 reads CASSQVGASGSNEQFF. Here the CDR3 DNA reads TGCGCCAGCAGCCAAGTCGGGGCTAGCGGGAGTAATGAGCAGTTCTTC.

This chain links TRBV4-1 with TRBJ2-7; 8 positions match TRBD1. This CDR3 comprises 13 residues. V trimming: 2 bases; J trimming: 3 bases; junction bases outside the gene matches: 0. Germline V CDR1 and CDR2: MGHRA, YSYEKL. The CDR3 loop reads CASSQTGGYEQYF. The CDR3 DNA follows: TGCGCCAGCAGCCAAACAGGGGGCTACGAGCAGTACTTC.

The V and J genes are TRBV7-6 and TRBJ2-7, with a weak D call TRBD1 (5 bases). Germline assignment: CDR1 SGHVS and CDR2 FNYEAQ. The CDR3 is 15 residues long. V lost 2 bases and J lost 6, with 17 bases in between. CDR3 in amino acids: CASSLIPGRVSEQYF. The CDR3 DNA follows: TGTGCCAGCAGCTTAATCCCCGGCAGGGTAAGCGAGCAGTACTTC.

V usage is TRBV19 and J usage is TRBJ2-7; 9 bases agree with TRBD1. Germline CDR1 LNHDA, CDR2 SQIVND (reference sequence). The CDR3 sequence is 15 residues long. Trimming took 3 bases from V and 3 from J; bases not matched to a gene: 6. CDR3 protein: CASSIGDRAFYEQYF. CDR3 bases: TGTGCCAGTAGTATTGGGGACAGGGCCTTCTACGAGCAGTACTTC.

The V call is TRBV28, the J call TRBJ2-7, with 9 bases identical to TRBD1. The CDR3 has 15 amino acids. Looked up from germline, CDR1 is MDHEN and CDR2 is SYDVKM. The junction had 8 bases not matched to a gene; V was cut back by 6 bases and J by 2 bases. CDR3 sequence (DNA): TGTGCCAGCAGAGCCGGGACAGGGTTTACCTACGAGCAGTACTTC. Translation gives CASRAGTGFTYEQYF.

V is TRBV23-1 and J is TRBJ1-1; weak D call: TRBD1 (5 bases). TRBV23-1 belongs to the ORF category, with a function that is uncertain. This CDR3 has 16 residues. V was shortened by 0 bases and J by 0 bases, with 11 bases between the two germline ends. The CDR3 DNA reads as TGCGCCAGCAGTCAATCAAAGGGGCCCATGAACACTGAAGCTTTCTTT. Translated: CASSQSKGPMNTEAFF.

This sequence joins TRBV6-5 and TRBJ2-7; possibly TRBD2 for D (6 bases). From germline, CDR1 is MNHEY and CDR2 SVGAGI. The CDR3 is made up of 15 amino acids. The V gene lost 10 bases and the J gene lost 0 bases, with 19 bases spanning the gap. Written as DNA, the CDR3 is TGTGCCACTTCAAGTAGGTCGGGGGTCTCCTACGAGCAGTACTTC. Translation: CATSSRSGVSYEQYF.

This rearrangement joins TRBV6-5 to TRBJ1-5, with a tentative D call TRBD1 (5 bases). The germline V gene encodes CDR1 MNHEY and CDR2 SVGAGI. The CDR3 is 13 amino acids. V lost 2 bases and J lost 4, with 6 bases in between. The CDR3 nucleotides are TGTGCCAGCAGTTACGGGGGGAATCAGCCCCAGCATTTT. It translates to CASSYGGNQPQHF.

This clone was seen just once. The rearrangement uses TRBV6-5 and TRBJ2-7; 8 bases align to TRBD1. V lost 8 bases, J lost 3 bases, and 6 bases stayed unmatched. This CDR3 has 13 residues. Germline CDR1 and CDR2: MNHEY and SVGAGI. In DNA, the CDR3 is TGTGCCAGCGGGGACAGGAACCTCTACGAGCAGTACTTC. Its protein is CASGDRNLYEQYF.

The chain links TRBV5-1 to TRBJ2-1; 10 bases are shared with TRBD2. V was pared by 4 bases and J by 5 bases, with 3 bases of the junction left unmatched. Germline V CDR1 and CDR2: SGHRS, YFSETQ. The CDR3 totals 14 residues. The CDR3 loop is CASSPSGSHNEQFF. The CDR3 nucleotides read TGCGCCAGCAGCCCTAGCGGGAGTCACAATGAGCAGTTCTTC. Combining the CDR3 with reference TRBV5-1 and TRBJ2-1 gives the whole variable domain KAGVTQTPRYLIKTRGQQVTLSCSPISGHRSVSWYQQTPGQGLQFLFEYFSETQRNKGNFPGRFSGRQFSNSRSEMNVSTLELGDSALYLCASSPSGSHNEQFFGPGTRLTVL.

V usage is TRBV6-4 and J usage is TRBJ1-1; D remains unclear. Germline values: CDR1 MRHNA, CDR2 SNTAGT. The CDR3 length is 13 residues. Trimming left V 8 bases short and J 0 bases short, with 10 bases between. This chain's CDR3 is CASSRFMNTEAFF. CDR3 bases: TGTGCCAGCTCCAGGTTCATGAACACTGAAGCTTTCTTT.

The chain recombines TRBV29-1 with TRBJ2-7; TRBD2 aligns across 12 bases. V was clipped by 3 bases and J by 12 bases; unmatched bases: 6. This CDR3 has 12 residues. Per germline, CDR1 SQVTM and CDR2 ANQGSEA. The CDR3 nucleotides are TGCAGCGTTGAGGGACTAGCGGGCGCTTTGTACTTC. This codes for CSVEGLAGALYF.

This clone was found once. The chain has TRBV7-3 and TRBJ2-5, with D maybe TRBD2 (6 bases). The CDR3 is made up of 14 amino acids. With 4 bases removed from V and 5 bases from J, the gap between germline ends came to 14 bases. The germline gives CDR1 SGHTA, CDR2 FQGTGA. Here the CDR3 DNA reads TGTGCCAGCAGCTCGTCGGGAGTCGGGGAGACCCAGTACTTC. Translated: CASSSSGVGETQYF.

The CDR3 reads CASSPIAGQETQYF. For the CDR3, the DNA is TGTGCCAGCAGTCCTATAGCGGGACAAGAGACCCAGTACTTC. J is TRBJ2-5 and V is TRBV6-5, with 8 bases identical to TRBD2. Germline trimming cut 5 bases from V and 2 bases from J; bases unmatched to any gene: 4. The germline gives CDR1 MNHEY, CDR2 SVGAGI. CDR3 length: 14 amino acids.

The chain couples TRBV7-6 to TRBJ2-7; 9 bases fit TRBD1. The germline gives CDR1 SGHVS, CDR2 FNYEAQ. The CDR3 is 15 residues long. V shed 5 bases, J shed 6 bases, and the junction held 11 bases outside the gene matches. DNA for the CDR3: TGTGCCAGCAGCCTAGGGACAGGGACGGGTGGCGAGCAGTACTTC. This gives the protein CASSLGTGTGGEQYF.

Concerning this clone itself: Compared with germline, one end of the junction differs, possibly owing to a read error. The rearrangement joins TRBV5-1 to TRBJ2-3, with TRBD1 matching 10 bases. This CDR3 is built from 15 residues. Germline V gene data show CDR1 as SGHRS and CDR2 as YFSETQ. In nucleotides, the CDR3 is TGCGCCAGCAGCAACCGGGACAGGGGCACGGATACGCAGTATTTT. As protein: CASSNRDRGTDTQYF.